These 5 T cell receptor beta chains came from one sample sequenced in a study of blood T cell repertoires in COVID-19. Assay: immunoSEQ multiplex PCR; the TCRdb copy retains only in-frame clones and omits some. The sample shows some 300,000 clones, just under 90% of them seen only once. The source material was peripheral blood. The receptor set was obtained from a woman in her forties or fifties with COVID-19, enrolled during active disease.

The chain has TRBV7-8 and TRBJ2-2; perhaps TRBD2 as D (5 bases). The CDR3 is 16 amino acids. Trimming left V 2 bases short and J 4 bases short, with 14 bases between. Germline loops: CDR1 SGHVS, CDR2 FQNEAQ. CDR3 loop: CASSLRDSRTTGELFF. DNA for the CDR3: TGTGCCAGCAGCTTACGGGATAGCAGAACCACCGGGGAGCTGTTTTTT.

The chain has TRBV7-2 and TRBJ2-1; no clear D. From germline, CDR1 is SGHTA and CDR2 FQGNSA. The CDR3 covers 12 residues. With 2 bases removed from V and 8 bases from J, the gap between germline ends came to 7 bases. The CDR3 DNA sequence: TGTGCCAGCAGCTTATTACTATATGAGCAGTTCTTC. Translating gives CASSLLLYEQFF.

The gene calls are TRBV19 and TRBJ2-1; TRBD1 might be the D (5 bases). CDR3 size: 14 residues. V was cut by 5 bases and J by 5 bases, with 13 bases left in between. Germline V lookup: CDR1 LNHDA, CDR2 SQIVND (reference sequence). The CDR3 is CASSAGRADNEQFF. In DNA form, the CDR3 reads TGTGCCAGTAGTGCCGGCAGGGCTGACAATGAGCAGTTCTTC. The full variable domain, completed using reference TRBV19 and TRBJ2-1, is DGGITQSPKYLFRKEGQNVTLSCEQNLNHDAMYWYRQDPGQGLRLIYYSQIVNDFQKGDIAEGYSVSREKKESFPLTVTSAQKNPTAFYLCASSAGRADNEQFFGPGTRLTVL.

The chain couples TRBV4-2 to TRBJ1-4; possibly TRBD1 for D (5 bases). Between the trimmed V and J ends, which lost 5 bases and 6 bases, there was a span of 16 bases. CDR3 length equals 15 residues. Germline CDR1 LGHNA, CDR2 YNFKEQ. The CDR3 DNA reads TGTGCCAGCAGCTTTAAAGGGGATTGGGATGAAAAACTGTTTTTT. Amino acid sequence: CASSFKGDWDEKLFF.

The V gene is TRBV6-6, the J gene TRBJ1-5, with 8 bases fitting TRBD1. CDR1 and CDR2 from the germline V gene are MNHNY and SVGAGI (reference sequence). Unmatched junction bases numbered 2, after V lost 4 bases and J lost 9 bases. The CDR3 is made up of 12 amino acids. Here the CDR3 reads CASSLQGGPQHF. As DNA, the CDR3 is TGTGCCAGCAGTTTACAGGGGGGGCCCCAGCATTTT.